The rows below give T cell receptor beta chains drawn from one sample of a study of tumor-infiltrating lymphocytes in primary liver carcinoma. Each CDR3 protein is one row after TCRdb ran MiXCR on the multiplex PCR reads. The sample has 30,000 to 40,000 distinct CDR3 sequences, nearly 75% seen once; the top ten hold 15% to 20%. The source material was liver tumor tissue from sampling region 4. Source of these receptors: a man in his forties with primary liver carcinoma and hepatitis B virus infection. The CDR3 runs from the conserved cysteine through the conserved F or W. Rows give clone size only sometimes, using once, few, many, or a class for an expanded clone.

>-|TRBJ2-1|TRBV12-3/TRBV12-4
CTSSWASVKVSEQFF
>-|TRBJ2-3|TRBV30
CAWSRIAFIDTQYF
>-|TRBJ1-4|TRBV5-1
CVSSLDGRSNEKLFF
>-|TRBJ2-2|TRBV29-1
CSVGTSAANTRELFF
>-|TRBJ2-3|TRBV5-4
CASSAPGISAGGVTQYF
>many|TRBJ2-7|TRBV7-8
CASSLKGGTTVTLEQYF
>-|TRBJ2-1|TRBV5-8
CASSMGGVRAYNEKFF
>-|TRBJ1-5|TRBV28
CVSRGDRAAHSLTSKWTQHF
>-|TRBJ2-3|TRBV29-1
CSVGGGTYMQYF
>-|TRBJ1-1|TRBV7-8
CASSLWAGEAFF
>-|TRBJ2-7|TRBV28
CASNSPRGVLSYEQYF
>-|TRBJ1-2|TRBV10-2
CVSSEQGANRGYTF
>-|TRBJ2-3|TRBV28
CASSCLPQITDTQYF
>-|TRBJ2-7|TRBV11-2
CANNGSGWDEHYF
>-|TRBJ2-4|TRBV28
CASSPPGLVRNIQYF
>-|TRBJ2-2|TRBV6-6
CASTTGGANTGEPFF
>once|TRBJ2-1|TRBV6-2/TRBV6-3
CASSPRTSGRANYQFF
>-|TRBJ2-7|TRBV11-2
CACSSNRNSYEQYF
>many|TRBJ2-1|TRBV19
CASSIRFNEQFF
>-|TRBJ1-5|TRBV6-6
CTSSLGGGAGQPQHF
>-|TRBJ1-5|TRBV28
CVISLGQVYQPQHF
>-|TRBJ2-5|TRBV29-1
CSVEADRGRAEIQYF
>few|TRBJ2-1|TRBV14
CASSQGLSSVRSRNEQFF
>-|TRBJ1-5|TRBV6-6
CASSPRLDDRFNQSQHF
>-|TRBJ1-5|TRBV5-8
CASSLAGYQPQRF
>-|TRBJ2-6|TRBV12-3/TRBV12-4
CASSRTRLVHGRASGPNVLTF
>-|TRBJ2-1|TRBV7-9
CASSLVTSRRNNDQFF
>once|TRBJ2-6|TRBV2
CTSLFRQAGANVLTF
>once|TRBJ2-3|TRBV30
CTWSRGSRWDTQYF
>-|TRBJ1-5|TRBV11-3
CASSDSCINHPQHF
>few|TRBJ2-7|TRBV19
CASSTEGSTYEQYF
>-|TRBJ2-3|TRBV11-3
CDSSGCPAGGVDMQYF
>-|TRBJ1-2|TRBV14
CASCQVNGTTYDYTF
>few|TRBJ2-1|TRBV4-3
CASSQDPYSEYNERFF
>-|TRBJ2-5|TRBV7-9
CAISLSDRDSYRETQYF
>-|TRBJ1-6|TRBV12-3/TRBV12-4
CASSLGESSPLHF
>-|TRBJ2-3|TRBV29-1
CNVEGREVTDAQYF
>-|TRBJ2-3|TRBV29-1
CSADTFGISGRADAQYF
>once|TRBJ2-5|TRBV11-2
CPNTSPGGGETQYF
>-|TRBJ2-4|TRBV11-1
CAGSFPETCGTKNIQYF
>-|TRBJ2-5|TRBV7-8
CAGSLGSGQETQYF
>-|TRBJ2-3|TRBV4-2
CASSQWVAGWPVWTDTQYF
>medium-sized|TRBJ2-3|TRBV4-3
CASSQRAFTDTQYF
>-|TRBJ2-7|TRBV7-9
CTSNQGQSEQYF
>-|TRBJ1-1|TRBV4-2
CASSQDSIERASF
>-|TRBJ2-1|TRBV5-6
CACSLGRSRSGYSEQFF
>-|TRBJ2-1|TRBV14
CASNAVAGWANNEQFF
>-|TRBJ2-1|TRBV6-6
CVSSYVAADNEQFF
>medium-sized|TRBJ1-3|TRBV12-3/TRBV12-4
CASSFRGTGNTIYF
>-|TRBJ2-2|TRBV4-3
CASIQEAGHTGELFF
>-|TRBJ1-1|TRBV11-3
CPRSTLQGAEAFF
>-|TRBJ2-4|TRBV11-2
CARSSGTGDNIQYF
>-|TRBJ2-5|TRBV7-8
CARSITGGRGTQYF
>-|TRBJ2-1|TRBV6-1
CASSEDAGGWNEQFF
>medium-sized|TRBJ2-5|TRBV5-8
CASSFGTSGETQYF